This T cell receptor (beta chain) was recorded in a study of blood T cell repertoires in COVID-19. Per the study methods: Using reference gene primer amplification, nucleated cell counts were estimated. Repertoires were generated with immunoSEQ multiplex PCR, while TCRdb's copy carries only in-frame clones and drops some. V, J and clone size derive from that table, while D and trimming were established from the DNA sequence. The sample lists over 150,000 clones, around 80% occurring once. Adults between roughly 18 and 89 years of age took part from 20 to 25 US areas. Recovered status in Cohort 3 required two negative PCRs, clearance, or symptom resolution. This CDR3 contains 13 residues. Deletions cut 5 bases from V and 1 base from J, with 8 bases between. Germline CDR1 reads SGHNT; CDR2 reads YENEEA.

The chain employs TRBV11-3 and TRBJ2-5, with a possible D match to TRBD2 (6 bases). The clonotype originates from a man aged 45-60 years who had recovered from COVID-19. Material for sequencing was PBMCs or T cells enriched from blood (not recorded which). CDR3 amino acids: CASSRDFQETQYF. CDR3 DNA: TGTGCCAGCAGCCGGGACTTCCAAGAGACCCAGTACTTC.